The T cell receptor beta chain described here comes from a study of blood T cell repertoires in COVID-19. Study members were between about 18 and 100 years old and lived in 24 US regions. The germline V gene encodes CDR1 MNHNS and CDR2 SASEGT. With 3 bases removed from V and 4 bases from J, the gap between germline ends came to 12 bases. This CDR3 contains 14 residues. Data came from immunoSEQ multiplex PCR; TCRdb stores just in-frame clones and leaves some out. Among hundreds of thousands of clones listed, 80% to 90% were seen once. The chain has TRBV6-1 and TRBJ1-2; D might be TRBD1 (5 bases). The sample comprised PBMCs or T cells enriched from blood (not recorded which). This TCR was recovered from a woman aged 18-30 years who had recovered from COVID-19. In nucleotides, the CDR3 is TGTGCCAGCAGTGATTTGGGGCGAGCCTATGGCTACACCTTC. This gives the protein CASSDLGRAYGYTF.